This TCR beta chain derives from a study of CD8 T cells in Susac syndrome. As regards this clonotype: Its antigen remains unidentified.

Study-level points and caveats: A relatively small number of individuals underwent TCR sequencing and HLA analysis.

With 1 base removed from V and 6 bases from J, the gap between germline ends came to 10 bases. CDR1 is MGHRA and CDR2 is YSYEKL in the germline V gene. The CDR3 totals 14 residues. CD8+ and CD4+ blood T cells underwent TCR beta sequencing. Random hexamers were used to reverse transcribe the RNA input (about 0.5 to 1 ug). TCRdb called the immunoSEQ multiplex PCR reads again in MiXCR, with one record for every CDR3 protein. This sample yields 130,000 to 150,000 distinct CDR3 sequences, of which 90% to 95% are seen a single time; 0.27% belongs to the top ten. The sequence came from a human donor in good health. Sequencing was carried out using CD8+ T cells from PBMCs. This chain connects TRBV4-1 to TRBJ1-5; tentative D call: TRBD1 (6 bases). The CDR3 DNA is TGCGCCAGCAGCCAAGGGGAGGGGGTTCAGCCCCAGCATTTT. Protein: CASSQGEGVQPQHF.